This T cell receptor (beta chain) was recorded in a study of T cells after posttransplantation cyclophosphamide. General study results and limits: Later blood repertoires were often dominated by clones from the donor CD8+ memory compartment.

Germline CDR1 reads GTSNPN; CDR2 reads SVGIG (reference sequence). The CDR3 is 15 amino acids. Trimming removed 1 base from V and 10 bases from J; junction bases left unmatched: 9. Only in-frame clones appear in the TCRdb table, and some are missing; sequencing was by immunoSEQ multiplex PCR. This table has under 75,000 clones, about 93% appearing once. Notes on this clone: The antigen remains undetermined.

This sequence was found in a woman aged 25-40 years in good health and a related stem cell transplant donor. J is TRBJ1-6 and V is TRBV30, with 8 bases identical to TRBD1. Sequenced material: PBMCs. The CDR3 region is CAWSELDRDFSPLHF. The CDR3 nucleotides are TGTGCCTGGAGTGAATTGGACAGGGATTTCTCACCCCTCCACTTT.